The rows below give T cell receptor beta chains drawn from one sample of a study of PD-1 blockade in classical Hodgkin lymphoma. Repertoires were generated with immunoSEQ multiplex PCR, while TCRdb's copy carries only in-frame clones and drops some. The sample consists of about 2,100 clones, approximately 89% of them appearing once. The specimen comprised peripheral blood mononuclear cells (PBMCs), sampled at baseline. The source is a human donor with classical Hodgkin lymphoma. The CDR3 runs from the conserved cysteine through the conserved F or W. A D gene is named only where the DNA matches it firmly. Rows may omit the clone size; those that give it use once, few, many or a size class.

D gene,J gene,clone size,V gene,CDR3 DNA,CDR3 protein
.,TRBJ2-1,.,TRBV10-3,TGTGCCATCAGTGAGGAGGCCTATTACAATGAGCAGTTCTTC,CAISEEAYYNEQFF
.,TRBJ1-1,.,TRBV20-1,TGCAGTGCTAGAGATCGAGGGTTT,CSARDRGF
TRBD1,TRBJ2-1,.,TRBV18,TGTGCCAGCTCACTACAGGGGTGGCACAATGAGCAGTTCTTC,CASSLQGWHNEQFF
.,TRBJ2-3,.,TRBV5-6,TGTGCCAGCAGCGCAGCGGCGACAGATACGCAGTATTTT,CASSAAATDTQYF
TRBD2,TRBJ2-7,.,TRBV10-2,TGCGCCAGCAGTATTAGCGGGAGGAGAAACTACGAGCAGTACTTC,CASSISGRRNYEQYF
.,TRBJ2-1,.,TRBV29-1,TGCAGCGTTGGAAGCTCTACCTACAATGAGCAGTTCTTC,CSVGSSTYNEQFF
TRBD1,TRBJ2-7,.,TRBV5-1,TGCGCCAGCGGATCCCCGGGACAGGGGGCGCTTCCATCTCTTTACGAGCAGTACTTC,CASGSPGQGALPSLYEQYF
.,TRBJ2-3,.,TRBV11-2,TGTGCCAGCAGCTCCTACGACAGCCCTGTACGACAGTATTTT,CASSSYDSPVRQYF
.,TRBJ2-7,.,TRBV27,TGTGCCAGCAGTTTAGGCCGCTCTCTCTTCTACGAGCAGTACTTC,CASSLGRSLFYEQYF
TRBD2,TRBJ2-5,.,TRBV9,TGTGCCAGCAGCGCCCAGCGGGGTGGAGAGACCCAGTACTTC,CASSAQRGGETQYF
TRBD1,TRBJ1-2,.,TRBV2,TGTGCCAGCAGTGAAGGGTCCGGGACAGGGGTTAGGGCTAACTATGGCTACACCTTC,CASSEGSGTGVRANYGYTF
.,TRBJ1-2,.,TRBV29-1,TGCAGCGTGAACAGGGACGGGGGAGGCTACACCTTC,CSVNRDGGGYTF
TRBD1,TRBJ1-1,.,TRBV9,TGTGCCAGCAGCGCCCACAGGGGAGGCACTGAAGCTTTCTTT,CASSAHRGGTEAFF
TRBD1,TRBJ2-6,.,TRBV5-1,TGCGCCAGCAGCTGGACAGGCTATAGAGGGGCCAACGTCCTGACTTTC,CASSWTGYRGANVLTF
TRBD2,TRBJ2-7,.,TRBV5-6,TGTGCCAGCAGCGTTGTGCGTCTAGCGGAAACCTACGAGCAGTACTTC,CASSVVRLAETYEQYF
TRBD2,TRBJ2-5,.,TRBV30,TGTGCCTGGAGTGTTCCGCTGGGACTAGCGGGAGGAAATCAAGAGACCCAGTACTTC,CAWSVPLGLAGGNQETQYF
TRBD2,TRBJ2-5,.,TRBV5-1,TGCGCCAGCAGCTTCGGACTAGCGGGAGGGATCCAAGAGACCCAGTACTTC,CASSFGLAGGIQETQYF
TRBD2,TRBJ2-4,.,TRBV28,TGTGCCAGCAGTCTACCGTCAGGGACTAGCGGTAAAAACATTCAGTACTTC,CASSLPSGTSGKNIQYF
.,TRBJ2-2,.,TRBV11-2,TGTGCCAGCAGCTTAGCGCAGTACACCGGGGAGCTGTTTTTT,CASSLAQYTGELFF
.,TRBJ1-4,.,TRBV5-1,TGCGCCAGCAGCCCCGGGGACGCTAATGAAAAACTGTTTTTT,CASSPGDANEKLFF
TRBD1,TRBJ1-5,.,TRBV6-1,TGTGCCAGCAGTGAAGGGGGGGGACAGCTTAATCAGCCCCAGCATTTT,CASSEGGGQLNQPQHF
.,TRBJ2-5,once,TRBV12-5,TGTGCTAGTGGCCCAAGGGGGGGCAAGGGGGAGACCCAGTACTTC,CASGPRGGKGETQYF
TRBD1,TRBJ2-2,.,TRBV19,TGTGCCAGTAGTATTGCAGGGGGCGCGAACGGGGAGCTGTTTTTT,CASSIAGGANGELFF
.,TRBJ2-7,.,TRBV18,TGTGCCAGCTCACCACACCTCGACGAGCAGTACTTC,CASSPHLDEQYF
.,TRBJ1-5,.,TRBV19,TGTGCCAGTAGTATAGGGGGAGGGGGCAATCAGCCCCAGCATTTT,CASSIGGGGNQPQHF
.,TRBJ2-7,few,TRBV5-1,TGCGCCAGCAGCTTGACAGGGGCGGGGGAGCAGTACTTC,CASSLTGAGEQYF
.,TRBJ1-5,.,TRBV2,TGTGCCAGCAGTGAGAGGGGCCAAGGAAGGCAGCCCCAGCATTTT,CASSERGQGRQPQHF
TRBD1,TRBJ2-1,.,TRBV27,TGTGCCAGCCAACGTAAAACGGGACAGCTCTACAATGAGCAGTTCTTC,CASQRKTGQLYNEQFF
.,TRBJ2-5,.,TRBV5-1,TGCGCCAGCAGCCGGCCGGGGGGCGGGGAGACCCAGTACTTC,CASSRPGGGETQYF
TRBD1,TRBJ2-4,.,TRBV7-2,TGTGCCAGCAGCTCCAGGGACAGCGGAGCCAAAAACATTCAGTACTTC,CASSSRDSGAKNIQYF
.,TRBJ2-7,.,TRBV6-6,TGTGCCAGCAGTGACTCTTTATGGGGCTACGAGCAGTACTTC,CASSDSLWGYEQYF
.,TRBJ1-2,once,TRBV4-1,TGCGCCAGCAGCCTACGGGACGGCCCCACCTTC,CASSLRDGPTF
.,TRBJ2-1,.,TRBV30,TGTGCCTGGAGTGGGACTATACCTGAGCAGTTCTTC,CAWSGTIPEQFF
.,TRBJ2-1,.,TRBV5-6,TGTGCCAGCAGCTTGCTCAATGAGCAGTTCTTC,CASSLLNEQFF
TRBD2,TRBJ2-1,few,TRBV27,TGTGCCAGCAGTACGCGGGAGAGCTCCTACAATGAGCAGTTCTTC,CASSTRESSYNEQFF
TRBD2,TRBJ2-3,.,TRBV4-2,TGTGCCAGCAGCCACCGACTAGCGGGGGGGCTGGGCACAGATACGCAGTATTTT,CASSHRLAGGLGTDTQYF
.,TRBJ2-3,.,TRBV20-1,TGCAGGGGGGCTAGCACAGATACGCAGTATTTT,CRGASTDTQYF